This TCR beta chain was sequenced for a study of cytomegalovirus exposure and HLA in healthy donors. The germline V gene has CDR1 SGHNT and CDR2 YENEEA. The CDR3 is 15 residues long. Here immunoSEQ multiplex PCR was the method, and the copy in TCRdb shows in-frame clones only, minus some. The data show 160,000 or so clones, with more than 70% seen just once and 3% held by the top ten. Concerning this clone: The junction differs from germline at one of its ends, possibly a read error.

This TCR derives from a man aged 18 to 30 in good health and CMV-seronegative. The sample consisted of PBMCs. The chain employs TRBV11-3 and TRBJ2-1; D may be TRBD2 (5 bases). Written as DNA, the CDR3 is TGTGCCAGCAGCCTAGAGTCCGGGGTCATTAATGAGCAGTTCTTC. Translating gives CASSLESGVINEQFF. Full variable domain (rest looked up from reference TRBV11-3 and TRBJ2-1): EAGVVQSPRYKIIEKKQPVAFWCNPISGHNTLYWYLQNLGQGPELLIRYENEEAVDDSQLPKDRFSAERLKGVDSTLKIQPAELGDSAVYLCASSLESGVINEQFFGPGTRLTVL.